The 29 T cell receptor beta chains reported below all come from one sample, sequenced in a study of radiotherapy plus CTLA-4 blockade in lung cancer. Only in-frame clones appear in the TCRdb table, and some are missing; sequencing was by immunoSEQ multiplex PCR. This repertoire shows tens of thousands of clones, approximately 78% found once; its top ten account for 7% to 8.5%. The specimen was peripheral blood, collected from a patient treated with radiotherapy plus ipilimumab. These receptors were collected from a human donor with non-small cell lung cancer who had a complete response to radiotherapy plus ipilimumab.

The chain has TRBV11-3 and TRBJ1-1; no reliable D call. The CDR3 runs to 13 residues. The germline V and J ends were trimmed by 5 bases and 8 bases, with 15 bases remaining between them. Germline loops: CDR1 SGHNT, CDR2 YENEEA. The CDR3 region has the DNA TGTGCCAGCAGCCCCAGCGTAACAGACGAAGCTTTCTTT. It translates to CASSPSVTDEAFF.

The chain carries TRBV6-5 and TRBJ2-5; D remains unclear. This CDR3 comprises 14 residues. The germline CDR1 and CDR2 sequences are MNHEY and SVGAGI. Trimming left V 6 bases short and J 7 bases short, with 18 bases between. CDR3 sequence reads: CASSPGPGPLTQYF. CDR3 DNA: TGTGCCAGCAGCCCGGGTCCGGGCCCTTTGACCCAGTACTTC.

J is TRBJ1-1 and V is TRBV7-8; TRBD1 aligns across 11 bases. CDR1 is SGHVS and CDR2 is FQNEAQ in the germline V gene. This CDR3 region has 13 residues. J lost 11 bases, V lost 5 bases, and 7 bases had no gene match. CDR3 amino acids: CASSRTGGNGAFF. The DNA for the CDR3 is TGTGCCAGCAGCCGGACAGGGGGCAATGGGGCTTTCTTT.

This clone has just one count. The V gene is TRBV11-2, the J gene TRBJ2-1; D is uncertain. Trimming stripped 0 bases from V and 4 bases from J, with 10 bases between. Germline V gene sequence: CDR1 SGHAT, CDR2 FQNNGV. The CDR3 consists of 15 residues. CDR3 bases: TGTGCCAGCAGCTTAGATCGTTTACAGTACAATGAGCAGTTCTTC. Amino acid sequence: CASSLDRLQYNEQFF.

This chain connects TRBV6-5 to TRBJ2-2, with a weak D call TRBD2 (6 bases). The CDR3 has 13 amino acids. The V gene lost 6 bases and the J gene lost 1 base, with 6 bases spanning the gap. Germline CDR1 MNHEY, CDR2 SVGAGI. CDR3 DNA sequence: TGTGCCAGCAGGGGGGGGAACACCGGGGAGCTGTTTTTT. As protein: CASRGGNTGELFF.

This clone has just a few counts. The chain employs TRBV5-1 and TRBJ1-5, with 8 bases fitting TRBD1. The V segment lost 2 bases and the J segment 6 bases; nucleotides outside the gene matches: 4. The CDR3 contains 14 residues. Germline loops: CDR1 SGHRS, CDR2 YFSETQ. CDR3 region: CASSFGQGGQPQHF. The CDR3 DNA follows: TGCGCCAGCAGCTTCGGACAGGGTGGTCAGCCCCAGCATTTT.

The chain couples TRBV5-6 to TRBJ2-3; D possibly corresponds to TRBD1 (5 bases). Trimming removed 5 bases from V and 4 bases from J, with 14 bases in between. CDR3 size: 14 residues. CDR1 is SGHDT, CDR2 YYEEEE, per germline. CDR3 sequence (DNA): TGTGCCAGCAGGCAGCCAGGGCCAGCAGATACGCAGTATTTT. Translating gives CASRQPGPADTQYF.

This chain joins TRBV18 and TRBJ1-1; D not certain. The V end lost 6 bases, the J end lost 1 base, and 6 bases lay between the germline ends. The CDR3 covers 12 residues. Germline assignment: CDR1 KGHSH and CDR2 LQKENI. This chain's CDR3 is CASSRGNTEAFF. The CDR3, as DNA: TGTGCCAGCTCGCGAGGGAACACTGAAGCTTTCTTT.

The CDR3 region is CASSRQRGTDTQYF. DNA of the CDR3: TGTGCCAGTAGTCGTCAGCGGGGCACAGATACGCAGTATTTT. V usage is TRBV19 and J usage is TRBJ2-3; D is perhaps TRBD2 (6 bases). Trimming pared 5 bases from V and 1 base from J, leaving 10 bases between. Germline V gene lookup returns CDR1 LNHDA and CDR2 SQIVND (reference sequence). The CDR3 extends over 14 amino acids.

This sequence joins TRBV29-1 and TRBJ1-2; D remains unclear. The CDR3 runs 14 residues. The germline CDR1 and CDR2 sequences are SQVTM and ANQGSEA. The V gene lost 0 bases and the J gene lost 8 bases, with 16 bases spanning the gap. CDR3 sequence reads: CSVEDPGRAEGYTF. In DNA form, the CDR3 reads TGCAGCGTTGAAGATCCCGGACGGGCAGAGGGCTACACCTTC.

The chain is built from TRBV4-3 and TRBJ2-6; 8 bases map to TRBD1. Trimming at V came to 0 bases and at J to 1 base, leaving 5 bases not matched to a gene. The CDR3 has 18 amino acids. From germline, CDR1 is LGHNA and CDR2 YSLEER. The CDR3 coding sequence is TGCGCCAGCAGCCAAGACAGGGGGCGGTATTCTGGGGCCAACGTCCTGACTTTC. Residues: CASSQDRGRYSGANVLTF.

This chain links TRBV25-1 with TRBJ1-3; D uncertain. The V end was cut by 4 bases, the J end by 0 bases, with 13 bases between. The germline CDR1 and CDR2 sequences are MGHDK and SYGVNS. The CDR3 is 16 amino acids. The CDR3 coding sequence is TGTGCCAGCAGTGGTGACGGGATGATCTCTGGAAACACCATATATTTT. Translated: CASSGDGMISGNTIYF.

The genes are TRBV6-5 and TRBJ1-1, with TRBD1 as a possible D gene (5 bases). V was pared by 5 bases and J by 4 bases, with 17 bases between. CDR1 MNHEY and CDR2 SVGAGI come from the germline V gene. CDR3 length: 15 amino acids. The CDR3 DNA is TGTGCCAGCAGTAGCACCGGGGCCCCTCGCACTGAAGCTTTCTTT. This sequence encodes CASSSTGAPRTEAFF.

This clone was seen only a few times. The V and J genes are TRBV21-1 and TRBJ2-5; the table's TRBD2 call for D was not verified on the DNA. TRBV21-1 is marked as a pseudogene. The CDR3 runs 12 residues. CDR3 coding DNA: TGTGCCAGCAGCCTAATTAGAGAGACCCAGTACTTC. Amino acid sequence: CASSLIRETQYF.

This clone was picked up one time. The rearrangement joins TRBV18 to TRBJ2-3; D remains ambiguous. The V gene lost 0 bases and the J gene lost 4 bases, with 8 bases spanning the gap. This CDR3 has 14 amino acids. Germline V lookup: CDR1 KGHSH, CDR2 LQKENI. This chain's CDR3 is CASSPPEYADTQYF. CDR3 coding DNA: TGTGCCAGCTCACCACCGGAGTATGCAGATACGCAGTATTTT.

The chain has TRBV4-1 and TRBJ2-1; a weak D match, TRBD2 (5 bases). The V gene's germline CDR1 is MGHRA and CDR2 YSYEKL. There are 16 residues in the CDR3. The ends were cut back, 1 base at V and 6 bases at J, with 16 bases in the middle. Written as DNA, the CDR3 is TGCGCCAGCAGCCAAGTGAGGGTCGGGGTACGCAATGAGCAGTTCTTC. Its protein product is CASSQVRVGVRNEQFF.

This clone came up once. The rearrangement joins TRBV6-5 to TRBJ2-7; 8 bases match TRBD2. The J segment lost 4 bases and the V segment lost 6 bases, leaving 8 bases of the junction unmatched. Germline V gene data show CDR1 as MNHEY and CDR2 as SVGAGI. The length of the CDR3 is 14 residues. CDR3 sequence reads: CASSREGFGYEQYF. CDR3 nucleotides: TGTGCCAGCAGCCGGGAGGGATTTGGGTACGAGCAGTACTTC.

The chain links TRBV11-3 to TRBJ1-5, with 7 positions matching TRBD1. The CDR3 consists of 12 residues. Germline CDR1 and CDR2: SGHNT and YENEEA. The CDR3 here is CAPDLRGQPQHF. CDR3 bases: TGTGCTCCAGATCTCAGGGGGCAGCCCCAGCATTTT.

The V gene is TRBV4-1, the J gene TRBJ2-1; D gene unclear. Trimming left V 0 bases short and J 4 bases short, with 13 bases between. The CDR3 length is 16 residues. Germline CDR1 reads MGHRA; CDR2 reads YSYEKL. CDR3 amino acids: CASSQDMTNLYNEQFF. CDR3 sequence (DNA): TGCGCCAGCAGCCAAGATATGACCAACCTGTACAATGAGCAGTTCTTC.

The gene calls are TRBV6-4 and TRBJ1-1; the match to TRBD1 covers 11 bases. Looked up from germline, CDR1 is MRHNA and CDR2 is SNTAGT. V dropped 6 bases and J dropped 5; count of bases not matched to a gene: 2. The CDR3 runs to 13 residues. The CDR3 reads CASRRDRGTEAFF. In DNA, the CDR3 is TGTGCCAGCAGACGGGACAGGGGGACTGAAGCTTTCTTT.

The chain has TRBV15 and TRBJ2-1; D possibly corresponds to TRBD1 (5 bases). Per germline, CDR1 LNHNV and CDR2 YYDKDF (reference sequence). CDR3 size: 16 residues. The V gene lost 4 bases and the J gene lost 0 bases, with 13 bases spanning the gap. CDR3 DNA sequence: TGTGCCACCAGCAATAGGGGTCTTAGCTCCTACAATGAGCAGTTCTTC. Translating it yields CATSNRGLSSYNEQFF.

This clone was detected only once. This chain joins TRBV30 and TRBJ1-2, with TRBD1 as a possible D gene (6 bases). The CDR3 loop spans 13 amino acids. CDR1 is GTSNPN, CDR2 SVGIG, per germline (reference sequence). Trimming removed 2 bases at V and 8 bases at J, with 15 bases between. The CDR3 DNA reads TGTGCCTGGAGTAAACAGGGAAGTAGAGGCTACACCTTC. It encodes CAWSKQGSRGYTF. Looking up the rest from reference TRBV30 and TRBJ1-2 gives the full variable domain: SQTIHQWPATLVQPVGSPLSLECTVEGTSNPNLYWYRQAAGRGLQLLFYSVGIGQISSEVPQNLSASRPQDRQFILSSKKLLLSDSGFYLCAWSKQGSRGYTFGSGTRLTVV.

J is TRBJ2-5 and V is TRBV7-2; the match to TRBD1 covers 9 bases. The germline V gene encodes CDR1 SGHTA and CDR2 FQGNSA. Trimming took 5 bases from V and 5 from J; bases not matched to a gene: 12. The CDR3 loop spans 16 amino acids. The chain's CDR3 is CASSPRGDRGRETQYF. The CDR3 nucleotides read TGTGCCAGCAGCCCCCGGGGAGACAGGGGGAGGGAGACCCAGTACTTC.

This chain links TRBV5-1 with TRBJ1-5; TRBD1 matches 7 bases. Trimming removed 3 bases from V and 6 bases from J; junction bases left unmatched: 3. CDR1 and CDR2 (germline): SGHRS, YFSETQ. The CDR3 spans 13 residues. The DNA for the CDR3 is TGCGCCAGCAGCTCAGGGGACAGTCAGCCCCAGCATTTT. It codes for CASSSGDSQPQHF.

This clone was recorded only once. The chain links TRBV9 to TRBJ1-2; the match to TRBD1 covers 8 bases. Germline lookup yields CDR1 SGDLS and CDR2 YYNGEE. This CDR3 spans 16 amino acids. The trim removed 3 bases at V and 4 bases at J, leaving 11 bases unmatched. The CDR3, as DNA: TGTGCCAGCAGCGCAGACCCCGACAGGGGACGCTATGGCTACACCTTC. It codes for CASSADPDRGRYGYTF.

V and J are TRBV29-1 and TRBJ2-1; the match to TRBD1 covers 8 bases. This CDR3 is 12 amino acids long. The ends lost 6 bases at V and 3 bases at J; junction bases unmatched: 1. The germline V gene encodes CDR1 SQVTM and CDR2 ANQGSEA. This CDR3 is CSVGQGYNEQFF. Here the CDR3 DNA reads TGCAGCGTCGGACAGGGCTACAATGAGCAGTTCTTC.

The V gene is TRBV29-1, the J gene TRBJ2-3; no clear D. Trimming shortened V by 6 bases and J by 2 bases, and 12 bases separated the two germline ends. The V gene's germline CDR1 is SQVTM and CDR2 ANQGSEA. This CDR3 has 13 amino acids. CDR3 residues: CSVRSTDTDTQYF. The DNA of the CDR3 is TGCAGCGTACGCAGTACAGACACAGATACGCAGTATTTT.

This chain links TRBV9 with TRBJ2-2; either TRBD1 or TRBD2 may supply D (7 bases each). Germline V gene data show CDR1 as SGDLS and CDR2 as YYNGEE. The V end lost 4 bases, the J end lost 5 bases, and 15 bases lay between the germline ends. This CDR3 has 15 residues. Here the CDR3 reads CASSPRGGQTGELFF. In nucleotides, the CDR3 is TGTGCCAGCAGCCCCAGGGGGGGGCAGACCGGGGAGCTGTTTTTT.

V gene TRBV30 combines with J gene TRBJ1-4; tentatively, D is TRBD1 (6 bases). This CDR3 has 15 amino acids. In germline, CDR1 is GTSNPN, CDR2 SVGIG (reference sequence). V was shortened by 3 bases and J by 2 bases, with 13 bases between the two germline ends. The CDR3 loop reads CAWRYGTLTNEKLFF. CDR3 bases: TGTGCCTGGAGATATGGGACACTTACTAATGAAAAACTGTTTTTT.